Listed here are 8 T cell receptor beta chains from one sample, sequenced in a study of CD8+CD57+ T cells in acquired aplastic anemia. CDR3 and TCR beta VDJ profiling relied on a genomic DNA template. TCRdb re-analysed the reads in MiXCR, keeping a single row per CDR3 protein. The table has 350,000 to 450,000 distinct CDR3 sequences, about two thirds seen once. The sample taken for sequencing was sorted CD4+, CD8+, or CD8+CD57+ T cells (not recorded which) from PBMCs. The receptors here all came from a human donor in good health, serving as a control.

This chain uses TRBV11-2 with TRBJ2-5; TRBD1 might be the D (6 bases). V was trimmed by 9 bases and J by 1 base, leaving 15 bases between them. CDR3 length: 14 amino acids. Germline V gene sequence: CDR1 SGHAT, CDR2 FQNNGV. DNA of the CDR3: TGTGCCAGTATCTCCGGGGACACCCAAGAGACCCAGTACTTC. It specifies CASISGDTQETQYF.

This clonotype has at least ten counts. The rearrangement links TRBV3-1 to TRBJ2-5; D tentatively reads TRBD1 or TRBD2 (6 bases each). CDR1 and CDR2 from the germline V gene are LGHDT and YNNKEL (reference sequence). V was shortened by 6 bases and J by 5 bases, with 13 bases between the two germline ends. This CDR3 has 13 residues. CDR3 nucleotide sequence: TGTGCCAGCAGAGAAGGGGGGCTGGAGACCCAGTACTTC. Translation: CASREGGLETQYF.

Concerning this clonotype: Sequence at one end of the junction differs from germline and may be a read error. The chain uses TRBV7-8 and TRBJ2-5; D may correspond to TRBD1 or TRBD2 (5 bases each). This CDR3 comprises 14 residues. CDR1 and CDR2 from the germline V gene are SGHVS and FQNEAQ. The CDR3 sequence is CASSSGTDQETRYF. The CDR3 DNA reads TGTGCCAGCAGCTCCGGGACGGATCAAGAGACCCGGTACTTC.

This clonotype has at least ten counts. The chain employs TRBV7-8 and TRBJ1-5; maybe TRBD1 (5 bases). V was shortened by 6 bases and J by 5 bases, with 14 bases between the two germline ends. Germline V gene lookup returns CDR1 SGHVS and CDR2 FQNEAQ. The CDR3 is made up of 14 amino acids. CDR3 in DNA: TGTGCCAGCAGTTTGCAAGGGGTTGATCAGCCCCAGCATTTT. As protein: CASSLQGVDQPQHF.

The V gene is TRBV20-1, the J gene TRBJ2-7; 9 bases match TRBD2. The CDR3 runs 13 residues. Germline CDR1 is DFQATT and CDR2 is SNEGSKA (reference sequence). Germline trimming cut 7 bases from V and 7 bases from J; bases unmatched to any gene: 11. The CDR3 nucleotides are TGCAGTGAAGGAAGGGTAGCGGGAGAGGAGCAGTACTTC. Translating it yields CSEGRVAGEEQYF.

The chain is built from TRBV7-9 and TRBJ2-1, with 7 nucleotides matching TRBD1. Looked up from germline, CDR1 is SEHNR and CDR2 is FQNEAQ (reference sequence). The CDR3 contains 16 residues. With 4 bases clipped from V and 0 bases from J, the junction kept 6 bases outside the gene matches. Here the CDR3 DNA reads TGTGCCAGCAGCTGGGGACAGTCCAGCTCCTACAATGAGCAGTTCTTC. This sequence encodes CASSWGQSSSYNEQFF. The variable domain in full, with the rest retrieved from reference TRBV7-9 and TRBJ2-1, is DTGVSQNPRHKITKRGQNVTFRCDPISEHNRLYWYRQTLGQGPEFLTYFQNEAQLEKSRLLSDRFSAERPKGSFSTLEIQRTEQGDSAMYLCASSWGQSSSYNEQFFGPGTRLTVL.

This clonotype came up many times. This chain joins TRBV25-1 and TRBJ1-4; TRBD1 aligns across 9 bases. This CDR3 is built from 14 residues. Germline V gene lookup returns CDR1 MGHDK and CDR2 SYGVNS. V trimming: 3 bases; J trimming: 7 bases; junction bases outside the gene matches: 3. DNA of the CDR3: TGTGCCAGCAGTGATAACAGGGGGCGTGAAAAACTGTTTTTT. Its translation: CASSDNRGREKLFF.

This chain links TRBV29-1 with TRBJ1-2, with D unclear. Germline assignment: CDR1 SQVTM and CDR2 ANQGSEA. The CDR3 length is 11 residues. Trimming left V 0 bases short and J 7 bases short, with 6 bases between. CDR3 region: CSVEDQSGYTF. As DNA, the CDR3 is TGCAGCGTTGAAGACCAGTCTGGCTACACCTTC. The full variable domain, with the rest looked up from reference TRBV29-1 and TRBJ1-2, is SAVISQKPSRDICQRGTSLTIQCQVDSQVTMMFWYRQQPGQSLTLIATANQGSEATYESGFVIDKFPISRPNLTFSTLTVSNMSPEDSSIYLCSVEDQSGYTFGSGTRLTVV.